The clone carrying this T cell receptor beta chain was counted between two and nine times. Antigen: not known. The sample comes from a study of cytomegalovirus exposure and HLA in healthy donors. Findings of the study overall: Later analysis associated a missense DCLRE1C variant with TCR beta V- and J-gene trimming.

The V gene's germline CDR1 is MNHNS and CDR2 SASEGT. The J segment lost 3 bases and the V segment lost 9 bases, leaving 12 bases of the junction unmatched. CDR3 length: 15 amino acids. Researchers ran the PCR with 60 Vbeta and 13 Jbeta primers. The data were produced by immunoSEQ multiplex PCR, yet TCRdb's version contains in-frame clones alone and is incomplete. The profile shows 95,000 to 150,000 clones, more than 75% of them singletons. Every donor was a healthy person donating bone marrow. The TCR comes from a young man in good health and CMV-seropositive. The chain couples TRBV6-1 to TRBJ2-3, with 7 bases fitting TRBD1. The sequenced sample was PBMCs. As DNA, the CDR3 is TGTGCCAGTGGGGCAGAGGGGGCAATAACAGATACGCAGTATTTT. Protein product: CASGAEGAITDTQYF.